Reported below is one T cell receptor beta chain. Antigen specificity is unknown. Unique molecular identifiers were incorporated into the prepared TCRbeta library. TCRdb itself ran the PCR reads through MiXCR, one entry per CDR3 protein. The table lists fewer than 700,000 distinct CDR3 sequences, 10% to 15% of them singletons. The data stem from a study of T-cell reconstitution after alpha-beta-depleted transplantation in children. General study points: There were reportedly several hundred expanded graft clones from which alpha-beta T cells came about two months after transplant.

The CDR3 spans 15 residues. Germline V gene sequence: CDR1 SQVTM, CDR2 ANQGSEA. V gave up 1 base and J gave up 2 bases; unmatched junction bases: 8. Sequencing was performed on PBMCs, mostly from graft donor cells, taken 360 days after TCRalphabeta/CD19-depleted stem cell transplant. The origin of this receptor is a male patient under 18 who had a stem cell transplant for acute myeloid leukemia, so the T cells may come from the graft donor. The chain recombines TRBV29-1 with TRBJ2-7, with 7 bases aligning to TRBD1. The CDR3 sequence: CSVEGQGNPTYEQYF. The DNA of the CDR3 is TGCAGCGTTGAAGGACAGGGTAACCCTACCTACGAGCAGTACTTC.